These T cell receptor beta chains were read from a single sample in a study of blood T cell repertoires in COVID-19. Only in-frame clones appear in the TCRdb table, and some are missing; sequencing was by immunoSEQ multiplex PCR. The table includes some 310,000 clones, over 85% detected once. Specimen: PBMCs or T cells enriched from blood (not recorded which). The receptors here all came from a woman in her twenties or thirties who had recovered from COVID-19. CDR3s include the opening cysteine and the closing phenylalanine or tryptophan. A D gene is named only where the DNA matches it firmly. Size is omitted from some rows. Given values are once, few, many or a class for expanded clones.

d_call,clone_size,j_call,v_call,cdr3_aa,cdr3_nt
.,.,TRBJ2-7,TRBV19,CASSISGSGRYEQYF,TGTGCCAGTAGTATTTCGGGGAGCGGGCGTTACGAGCAGTACTTC
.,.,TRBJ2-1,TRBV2,CARGAAGIYNEQFF,TGTGCCAGGGGGGCAGCGGGGATATACAATGAGCAGTTCTTC
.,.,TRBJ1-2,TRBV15,CATNEEDYGYTF,TGTGCCACCAATGAAGAGGACTATGGCTACACCTTC
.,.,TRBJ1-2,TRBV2,CASSEQWGTGYGYTF,TGTGCCAGCAGTGAACAATGGGGCACGGGTTATGGCTACACCTTC
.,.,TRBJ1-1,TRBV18,CASSRGTSNTEAFF,TGTGCCAGCTCACGAGGGACATCTAACACTGAAGCTTTCTTT
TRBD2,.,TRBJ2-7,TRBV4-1,CASSQVTGLAGSYEQYF,TGCGCCAGCAGCCAAGTAACGGGACTAGCGGGCTCCTACGAGCAGTACTTC
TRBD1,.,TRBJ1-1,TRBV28,CASSSETGWNTEAFF,TGTGCCAGCAGTTCAGAGACAGGGTGGAATACTGAAGCTTTCTTT
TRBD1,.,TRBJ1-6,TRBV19,CASKEDRGLNSPLHF,TGTGCCAGTAAGGAGGACAGGGGGCTTAATTCACCCCTCCACTTT
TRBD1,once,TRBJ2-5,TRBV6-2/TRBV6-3,CASSLAGGETQYF,TGTGCCAGCAGTCTGGCAGGGGGTGAGACCCAGTACTTC
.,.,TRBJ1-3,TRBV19,CASSLRTFGNTIYF,TGTGCCAGTAGTCTACGGACTTTTGGAAACACCATATATTTT
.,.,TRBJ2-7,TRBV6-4,CARGGDNYYEQYF,TGTGCCAGGGGAGGGGACAACTACTACGAGCAGTACTTC
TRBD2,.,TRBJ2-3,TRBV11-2,CASSLNGRTSEAQYF,TGTGCCAGCAGCTTAAATGGCCGGACTAGCGAGGCGCAGTATTTT
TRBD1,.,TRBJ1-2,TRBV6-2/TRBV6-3,CASSTRDSYGYTF,TGTGCCAGCAGTACCCGGGACAGCTATGGCTACACCTTC
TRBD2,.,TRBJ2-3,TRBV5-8,CASSLGLAASTDTQYF,TGTGCCAGCAGCTTGGGCCTAGCGGCTAGCACAGATACGCAGTATTTT
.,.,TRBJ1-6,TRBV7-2,CASSLVGFPPQGGSPLHF,TGTGCCAGCAGCTTAGTCGGCTTCCCCCCACAGGGCGGTTCACCCCTCCACTTT
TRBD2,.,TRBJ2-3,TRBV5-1,CASSLSSGGVTDTQYF,TGCGCCAGCAGCTTGTCTAGCGGGGGAGTCACAGATACGCAGTATTTT
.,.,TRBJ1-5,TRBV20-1,CSASPGVEPQHF,TGCAGTGCTAGTCCGGGTGTCGAGCCCCAGCATTTT
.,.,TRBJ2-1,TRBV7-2,CASSFHLAVYNEQFF,TGTGCCAGCAGCTTCCACTTGGCGGTCTACAATGAGCAGTTCTTC
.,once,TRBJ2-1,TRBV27,CASSPFGSYNEQFF,TGTGCCAGCAGTCCGTTCGGCTCCTACAATGAGCAGTTCTTC
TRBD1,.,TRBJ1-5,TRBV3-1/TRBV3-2,CASSQRDRGSNQPQHF,TGTGCCAGCAGCCAACGAGACAGGGGAAGCAATCAGCCCCAGCATTTT
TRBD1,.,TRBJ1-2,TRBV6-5,CASRLTGNHYGYTF,TGTGCCAGCAGGCTGACAGGGAACCACTATGGCTACACCTTC
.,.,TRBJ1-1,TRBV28,CASSPSTPNTEAFF,TGTGCCAGCAGCCCAAGCACTCCGAACACTGAAGCTTTCTTT
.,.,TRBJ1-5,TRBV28,CASRTGYNQPQHF,TGTGCCAGCAGGACAGGCTACAATCAGCCCCAGCATTTT
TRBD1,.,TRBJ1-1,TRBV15,CATSRDRGVTEAFF,TGTGCCACCAGCAGGGACAGGGGGGTCACTGAAGCTTTCTTT
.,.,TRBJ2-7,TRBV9,CASSVGSTYEQYF,TGTGCCAGCAGCGTCGGGAGTACCTACGAGCAGTACTTC
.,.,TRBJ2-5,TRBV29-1,CSVAQGQETQYF,TGCAGCGTAGCTCAGGGACAAGAGACCCAGTACTTC
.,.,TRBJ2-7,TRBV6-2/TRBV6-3,CASSPWGDRVDEQYF,TGTGCCAGCAGTCCATGGGGGGATCGGGTCGACGAGCAGTACTTC
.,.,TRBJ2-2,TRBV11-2,CASSSTGTGELFF,TGTGCCAGCAGTTCCACAGGGACCGGGGAGCTGTTTTTT
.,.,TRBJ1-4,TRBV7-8,CASSQTKSWGEKLFF,TGTGCCAGCAGTCAGACGAAGTCTTGGGGCGAAAAACTGTTTTTT
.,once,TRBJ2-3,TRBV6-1,CASSEIGGDTQYF,TGTGCCAGCAGTGAAATCGGGGGAGATACGCAGTATTTT
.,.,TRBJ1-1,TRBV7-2,CASSSQGGPGTEAFF,TGTGCCAGCAGTTCCCAAGGAGGGCCGGGCACTGAAGCTTTCTTT